The clone carrying this T cell receptor (beta chain) appeared many times. The sample comes from a study of T cells after yellow fever vaccination. MiXCR was run by TCRdb on the 5' RACE reads, yielding one entry per CDR3 protein. The table lists fewer than 350,000 distinct CDR3 sequences, more than 3% of them singletons. The CDR3 covers 21 residues. Per the germline V gene, CDR1 is KGHSH and CDR2 is LQKENI. The V end was cut by 1 base, the J end by 5 bases, with 31 bases between. The material sequenced was PBMCs, taken on the day of the yellow fever booster vaccination. This receptor was taken from a man aged 18 to 29 who received the YFV17D yellow fever vaccine. V is TRBV18 and J is TRBJ2-3; the D gene could be TRBD1 or TRBD2 (5 bases each). Here the CDR3 reads CASSPLRPEEGSGWGKDTQYF. CDR3 bases: TGTGCCAGCTCACCACTGAGGCCCGAAGAAGGGAGCGGATGGGGGAAAGATACGCAGTATTTT.